These 7 T cell receptor beta chains were sequenced from one sample in a study of T-cell reconstitution after alpha-beta-depleted transplantation in children. During its preparation, the TCRbeta library received unique molecular identifiers. Via MiXCR, TCRdb re-called the PCR reads, giving one row per CDR3 protein. Among around 450,000 distinct CDR3 sequences, about 40% were seen once, and the ten largest hold about 30%. The sequencing used PBMCs, collected before TCRalphabeta/CD19-depleted stem cell transplant. The receptors were gathered from a girl aged 2 to 9 with aplastic anemia, due to receive a stem cell transplant.

There are many counts of this clonotype. The gene calls are TRBV6-1 and TRBJ2-5, with D possibly TRBD1 on 6 matching bases. Trimming pared 6 bases from V and 7 bases from J, leaving 15 bases between. The CDR3 runs to 13 residues. The germline V gene has CDR1 MNHNS and CDR2 SASEGT. CDR3 coding DNA: TGTGCCAGCAGCCTACAGGGTTCGGGGACCCAGTACTTC. It translates to CASSLQGSGTQYF.

This clonotype showed up many times. This CDR3 is CATLGVAGSYNEQFF. The DNA for the CDR3 is TGTGCCACCCTAGGGGTAGCGGGTTCCTACAATGAGCAGTTCTTC. This rearrangement joins TRBV12-3 or TRBV12-4 to TRBJ2-1; 7 positions match TRBD2. J gave up 1 base and V 10 bases, and 10 bases lay outside the gene matches. The CDR3 extends over 15 amino acids.

The chain employs TRBV20-1 and TRBJ2-7, with TRBD1 matching 10 bases. CDR3 length: 13 amino acids. Germline V gives CDR1 DFQATT, CDR2 SNEGSKA (reference sequence). The CDR3 DNA is TGCAGCCCAAGGGACAGGGGTTCCTACGAGCAGTACTTC. Translating it yields CSPRDRGSYEQYF.

V gene TRBV20-1 combines with J gene TRBJ2-5, with D unresolved. The V gene's germline CDR1 is DFQATT and CDR2 SNEGSKA (reference sequence). The CDR3 extends over 11 amino acids. CDR3: CKGQHQETQYF. The CDR3 DNA reads TGCAAAGGGCAACACCAAGAGACCCAGTACTTC.

The gene calls are TRBV7-2 and TRBJ2-3; D unclear. Germline assignment: CDR1 SGHTA and CDR2 FQGNSA. V lost 4 bases and J 6 bases, leaving 14 bases between the germline ends. The CDR3 spans 14 residues. The CDR3 loop reads CASSSSSIQDTQYF. The CDR3 bases are TGTGCCAGCAGCTCCAGCTCTATTCAGGATACGCAGTATTTT.

This clonotype was recorded many times. This chain connects TRBV20-1 to TRBJ1-1; possible D gene TRBD1, 5 bases. The germline CDR1 and CDR2 sequences are DFQATT and SNEGSKA (reference sequence). The CDR3 sequence is 12 residues long. V lost 3 bases to trimming and J lost 3 bases, with 8 bases between them. Here the CDR3 DNA reads TGCAGTGCTAGTGTGGGGGACACTGAAGCTTTCTTT. Translated: CSASVGDTEAFF.

This clonotype appeared once. The rearrangement links TRBV28 to TRBJ2-1; a weak D match, TRBD1 (5 bases). The CDR3 sequence is 14 residues long. Deletions cut 11 bases from V and 5 bases from J, with 19 bases between. Germline V gives CDR1 MDHEN, CDR2 SYDVKM. This chain's CDR3 is CAAQGRRTNNEQFF. In DNA form, the CDR3 reads TGTGCCGCCCAGGGTCGCCGTACGAACAATGAGCAGTTCTTC.